This section outlines one T cell receptor beta chain sequence together with its context. Its specificity is unknown. Trimming removed 4 bases from V and 2 bases from J, with 12 bases in between. Germline CDR1 reads SQVTM; CDR2 reads ANQGSEA. The CDR3 extends over 13 amino acids. This specimen comes from a study of cytomegalovirus exposure and HLA in healthy donors. The study's findings and limits: As a later analysis showed, a missense DCLRE1C variant was linked to trimming of TCR beta V- and J-genes. The study carried out a later analysis of TCR beta sequences. It associated 15,000 to 20,000 of them with specific HLA alleles at a false discovery rate of 0.05. Over 150 TCR beta chains were listed as cytomegalovirus-associated.

In the PCR, 60 Vbeta and 13 Jbeta primers were used. Repertoires were generated with immunoSEQ multiplex PCR, while TCRdb's copy carries only in-frame clones and drops some. The top ten hold 6.3% of the sample, which has 150,000 to 200,000 clones, 65% to 85% seen once. The chain links TRBV29-1 to TRBJ2-7, with D maybe TRBD2 (7 bases). The sample comprised PBMCs. The sequence came from a male donor in good health and CMV-seropositive. CDR3 residues: CSVGGGPTYEQYF. CDR3 coding DNA: TGCAGCGTTGGGGGGGGCCCCACCTACGAGCAGTACTTC.